This T cell receptor (beta chain) was identified during a study of OX40 agonist ivuxolimab in advanced cancers. General study results and limits: CD4+ and CD8+ blood T cells expanded clonally by week 6 at 0.1 to 3.0 mg/kg. Antigen targets of the expanded peripheral T cells went undetermined.

Assay: immunoSEQ multiplex PCR; the TCRdb copy retains only in-frame clones and omits some. The sample lists tens of thousands of clones; 88% were seen once. Baseline was the first blood sampling point, followed by cycle 4 day 1 and cycle 7 day 1. In its sample, this clone was seen once. Antigen unknown. The V gene's germline CDR1 is MDHEN and CDR2 SYDVKM. The CDR3 has 12 amino acids. With V trimmed by 7 bases and J by 5 bases, 4 bases remained unmatched. Sequenced here: CD4+ or CD8+ T cells sorted from blood, sampled in a trial of the OX40 agonist ivuxolimab. This TCR came from an adult with an advanced solid tumor such as melanoma, head and neck, liver or kidney cancer. V is TRBV28 and J is TRBJ1-2, with 7 bases matching TRBD1. The CDR3 DNA sequence: TGTGCCAGCAAACAGGGGCGGTATGGCTACACCTTC. Translating gives CASKQGRYGYTF.